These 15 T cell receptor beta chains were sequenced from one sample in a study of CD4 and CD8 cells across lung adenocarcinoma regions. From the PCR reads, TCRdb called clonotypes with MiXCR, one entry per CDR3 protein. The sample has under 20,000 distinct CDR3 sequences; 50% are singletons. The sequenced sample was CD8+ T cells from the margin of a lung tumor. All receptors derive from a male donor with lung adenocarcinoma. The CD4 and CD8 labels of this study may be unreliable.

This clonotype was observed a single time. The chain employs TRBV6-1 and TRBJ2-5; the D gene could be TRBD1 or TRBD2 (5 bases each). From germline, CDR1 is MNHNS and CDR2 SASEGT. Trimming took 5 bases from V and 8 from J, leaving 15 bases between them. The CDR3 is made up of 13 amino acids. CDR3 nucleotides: TGTGCCAGCAGTCGCAGGGACCAAAACACCCAGTACTTC. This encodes CASSRRDQNTQYF.

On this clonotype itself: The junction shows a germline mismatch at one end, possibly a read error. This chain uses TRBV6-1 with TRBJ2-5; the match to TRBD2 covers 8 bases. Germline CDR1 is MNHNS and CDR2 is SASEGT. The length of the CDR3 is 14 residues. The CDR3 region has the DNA TGTGCGGGGACGGGGGGGTGGGACCAAGAGACGCAGTATTTC. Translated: CAGTGGWDQETQYF.

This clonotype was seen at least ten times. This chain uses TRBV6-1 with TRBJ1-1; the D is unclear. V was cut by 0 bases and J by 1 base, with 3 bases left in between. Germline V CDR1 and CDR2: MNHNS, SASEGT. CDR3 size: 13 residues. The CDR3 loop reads CASSEAENTEAFF. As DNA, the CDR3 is TGTGCCAGCAGTGAAGCAGAGAACACTGAAGCTTTCTTT.

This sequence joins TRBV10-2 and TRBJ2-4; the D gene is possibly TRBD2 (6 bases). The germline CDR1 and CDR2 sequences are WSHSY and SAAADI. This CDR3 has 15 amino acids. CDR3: CCAGLGAGAKKTQYF. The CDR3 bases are TGCTGCGCGGGGCTCGGGGCCGGGGCCAAAAAGACTCAGTACTTC.

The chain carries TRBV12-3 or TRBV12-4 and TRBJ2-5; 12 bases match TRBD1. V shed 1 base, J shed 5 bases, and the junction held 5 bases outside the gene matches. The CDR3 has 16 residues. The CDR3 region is CASSLGDRGLGETQYF. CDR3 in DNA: TGTGCCAGCAGTTTAGGGGACAGGGGGCTCGGTGAGACCCAGTACTTC.

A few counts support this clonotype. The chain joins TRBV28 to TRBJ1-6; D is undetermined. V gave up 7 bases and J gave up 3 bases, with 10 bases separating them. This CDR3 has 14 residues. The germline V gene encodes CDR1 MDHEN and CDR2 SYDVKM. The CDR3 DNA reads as TGTGCCAGCATCGGACTGTTCTATAATTCACCCCTCCACTTT. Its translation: CASIGLFYNSPLHF.

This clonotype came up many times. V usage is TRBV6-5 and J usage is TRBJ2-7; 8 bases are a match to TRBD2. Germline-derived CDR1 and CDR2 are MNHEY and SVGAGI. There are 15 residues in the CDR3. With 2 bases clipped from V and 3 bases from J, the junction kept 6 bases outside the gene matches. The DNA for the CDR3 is TGTGCCAGCAGTTACGGGCGGGGGGCAAACTACGAGCAGTACTTC. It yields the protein CASSYGRGANYEQYF.

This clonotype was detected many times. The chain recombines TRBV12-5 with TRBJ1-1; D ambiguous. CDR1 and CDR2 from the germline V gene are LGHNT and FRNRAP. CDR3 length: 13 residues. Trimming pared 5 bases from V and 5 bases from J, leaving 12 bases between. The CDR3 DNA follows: TGTGCTAGTGGTATCTCCGAGGAGACTGAAGCTTTCTTT. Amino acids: CASGISEETEAFF. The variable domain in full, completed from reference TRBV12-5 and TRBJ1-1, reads DARVTQTPRHKVTEMGQEVTMRCQPILGHNTVFWYRQTMMQGLELLAYFRNRAPLDDSGMPKDRFSAEMPDATLATLKIQPSEPRDSAVYFCASGISEETEAFFGQGTRLTVV.

CDR3 DNA: TGTGCCAGCAGGGGGACTAGCGCCGAGCAGTTCTTC. Residues: CASRGTSAEQFF. The chain recombines TRBV12-3 or TRBV12-4 with TRBJ2-1; 10 bases map to TRBD2. V lost 6 bases and J lost 10; bases outside the gene matches: 3. The CDR3 has 12 amino acids.

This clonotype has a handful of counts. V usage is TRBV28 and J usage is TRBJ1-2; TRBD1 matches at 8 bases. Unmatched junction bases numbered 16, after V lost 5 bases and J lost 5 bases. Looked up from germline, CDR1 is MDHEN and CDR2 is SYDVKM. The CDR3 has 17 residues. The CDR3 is CASSIHAGGPVKYGYTF. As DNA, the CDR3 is TGTGCCAGCAGTATACACGCAGGGGGCCCCGTAAAGTATGGCTACACCTTC.

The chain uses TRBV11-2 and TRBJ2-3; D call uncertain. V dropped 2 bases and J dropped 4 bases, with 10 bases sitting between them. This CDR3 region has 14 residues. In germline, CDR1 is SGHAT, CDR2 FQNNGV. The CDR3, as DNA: TGTGCCAGCAGCTTAACTGGGGTCGCAGATACGCAGTATTTT. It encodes CASSLTGVADTQYF.

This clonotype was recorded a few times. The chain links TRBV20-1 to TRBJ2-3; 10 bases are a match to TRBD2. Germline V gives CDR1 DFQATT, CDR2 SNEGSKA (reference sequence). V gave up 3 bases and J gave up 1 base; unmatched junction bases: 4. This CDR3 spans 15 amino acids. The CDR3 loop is CSARWLAGGTDTQYF. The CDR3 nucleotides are TGCAGTGCTAGGTGGCTAGCGGGAGGCACAGATACGCAGTATTTT.

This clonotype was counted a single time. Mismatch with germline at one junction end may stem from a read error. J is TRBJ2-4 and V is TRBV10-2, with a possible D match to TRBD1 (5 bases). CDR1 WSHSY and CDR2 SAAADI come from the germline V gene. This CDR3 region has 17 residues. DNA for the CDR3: TGCGCCAGCAGTGCGGCGCTTAGGGGCAGTGCCCAAGACATCCAGTACTTC. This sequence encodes CASSAALRGSAQDIQYF.

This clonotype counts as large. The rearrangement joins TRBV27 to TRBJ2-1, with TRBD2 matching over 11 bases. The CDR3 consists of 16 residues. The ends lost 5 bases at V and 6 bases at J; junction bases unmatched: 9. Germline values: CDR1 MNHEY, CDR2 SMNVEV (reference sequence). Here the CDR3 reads CASSARRLAGLNEQFF. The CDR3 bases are TGTGCCAGCAGTGCACGGAGACTAGCGGGACTCAATGAGCAGTTCTTC.

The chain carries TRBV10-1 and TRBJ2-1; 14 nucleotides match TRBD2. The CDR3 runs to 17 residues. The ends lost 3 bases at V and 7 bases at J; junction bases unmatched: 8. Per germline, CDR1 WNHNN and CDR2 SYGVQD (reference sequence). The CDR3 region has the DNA TGCGCCAGCAGTGATCCCGGGACTAGCGGGAGAAGGAATGAGCAGTTCTTC. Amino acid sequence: CASSDPGTSGRRNEQFF.